Each of the 18 T cell receptor beta chains below was sequenced from the same sample in a study of radiotherapy plus CTLA-4 blockade in lung cancer. Libraries were prepared by immunoSEQ multiplex PCR; TCRdb keeps only in-frame clonotypes and omits some of them. The sample has about 81,000 clones, roughly 70% seen once. Specimen: peripheral blood, collected from a patient treated with radiotherapy plus ipilimumab. These receptors came from a human donor with non-small cell lung cancer that progressed on radiotherapy plus ipilimumab.

The gene calls are TRBV28 and TRBJ2-5; 11 positions agree with TRBD2. The length of the CDR3 is 17 residues. V shed 4 bases, J shed 2 bases, and the junction held 9 bases outside the gene matches. Germline assignment: CDR1 MDHEN and CDR2 SYDVKM. CDR3 protein: CASSSKRASGGQETQYF. The CDR3 region has the DNA TGTGCCAGCAGTTCAAAAAGAGCTAGCGGGGGGCAAGAGACCCAGTACTTC. Full variable domain (remainder filled in from reference TRBV28 and TRBJ2-5): DVKVTQSSRYLVKRTGEKVFLECVQDMDHENMFWYRQDPGLGLRLIYFSYDVKMKEKGDIPEGYSVSREKKERFSLILESASTNQTSMYLCASSSKRASGGQETQYFGPGTRLLVL.

The chain carries TRBV11-3 and TRBJ2-3; a weak D match, TRBD1 (6 bases). This CDR3 contains 15 residues. The V end lost 3 bases, the J end lost 0 bases, and 10 bases lay between the germline ends. Germline CDR1 is SGHNT and CDR2 is YENEEA. The CDR3 region has the DNA TGTGCCAGCAGCTTTCAGGGGCATAGCACAGATACGCAGTATTTT. As protein: CASSFQGHSTDTQYF.

The chain couples TRBV9 to TRBJ1-1; D gene ambiguous. The CDR3 has 14 amino acids. CDR1 is SGDLS, CDR2 YYNGEE, per germline. V lost 4 bases and J lost 0, with 10 bases in between. DNA for the CDR3: TGTGCCAGCAGCCCCATCCCCATGAACACTGAAGCTTTCTTT. Translation gives CASSPIPMNTEAFF.

The chain combines TRBV10-3 with TRBJ1-3; D unclear. Germline loops: CDR1 ENHRY, CDR2 SYGVKD. Trimming pared 2 bases from V and 5 bases from J, leaving 13 bases between. This CDR3 has 15 amino acids. CDR3 in amino acids: CAISEQGYTRNTIYF. Here the CDR3 DNA reads TGTGCCATCAGTGAGCAAGGGTATACTAGAAACACCATATATTTT.

V gene TRBV2 combines with J gene TRBJ1-1; 9 bases align to TRBD1. The CDR3 is 13 amino acids. Losses at the gene ends were 7 bases for V and 5 bases for J; bases not matched to a gene: 5. Germline CDR1 is SNHLY and CDR2 is FYNNEI. The CDR3 sequence: CASNRGQGTEAFF. For the CDR3, the DNA is TGTGCCAGCAACAGGGGGCAGGGAACTGAAGCTTTCTTT.

The rearrangement links TRBV7-3 to TRBJ1-1; no firm D call. Germline values: CDR1 SGHTA, CDR2 FQGTGA. The CDR3 length is 15 residues. V was shortened by 5 bases and J by 4 bases, with 17 bases between the two germline ends. CDR3 in amino acids: CASSPLHTLGTEAFF. In nucleotides, the CDR3 is TGTGCCAGCAGCCCCCTCCACACCCTAGGCACTGAAGCTTTCTTT.

There are a few counts of this clone. The sample has other DNA sequences that encode this CDR3 too. The V and J genes are TRBV28 and TRBJ2-1, with D possibly matching TRBD2 (6 bases). This CDR3 is 13 amino acids long. Trimming removed 4 bases at V and 2 bases at J, with 6 bases between. Per germline, CDR1 MDHEN and CDR2 SYDVKM. This CDR3 reads CASSSGAYNEQFF. CDR3 bases: TGTGCCAGCAGTTCGGGAGCCTACAATGAGCAGTTCTTC.

This clone occurred a few times. The rearrangement uses TRBV30 and TRBJ2-1, with 10 bases lining up with TRBD2. CDR1 and CDR2 (germline): GTSNPN, SVGIG (reference sequence). After removal of 2 bases from V and 8 bases from J, the junction contained 15 bases not matched to a gene. CDR3 length: 17 amino acids. Here the CDR3 DNA reads TGTGCCTGGAGTTCCGCCTTTGGGACTAGCGTTTTCGATGAGCAGTTCTTC. Its protein product is CAWSSAFGTSVFDEQFF.

The V call is TRBV28, the J call TRBJ1-2; D possibly corresponds to TRBD1 (5 bases). CDR3 length equals 16 residues. Trimming cost V 6 bases and J 5 bases, with 22 bases left between them. Germline loops: CDR1 MDHEN, CDR2 SYDVKM. CDR3 region: CASRPDGGPLGYGYTF. For the CDR3, the DNA is TGTGCCAGCAGACCAGACGGGGGACCACTAGGTTATGGCTACACCTTC.

The chain recombines TRBV7-8 with TRBJ2-1; no firm D call. Per the germline V gene, CDR1 is SGHVS and CDR2 is FQNEAQ. V was shortened by 0 bases and J by 8 bases, with 5 bases between the two germline ends. This CDR3 is built from 12 residues. The CDR3 loop is CASSLARDEQFF. For the CDR3, the DNA is TGTGCCAGCAGCTTAGCGCGAGATGAGCAGTTCTTC. The complete variable domain, with remaining parts taken from reference TRBV7-8 and TRBJ2-1, reads GAGVSQSPRYKVAKRGQDVALRCDPISGHVSLFWYQQALGQGPEFLTYFQNEAQLDKSGLPSDRFFAERPEGSVSTLKIQRTQQEDSAVYLCASSLARDEQFFGPGTRLTVL.

This chain links TRBV9 with TRBJ2-2; TRBD1 matches at 7 bases. The germline CDR1 and CDR2 sequences are SGDLS and YYNGEE. The CDR3 spans 14 residues. Losses at the gene ends were 4 bases for V and 6 bases for J; bases not matched to a gene: 6. CDR3 sequence: CASSPRTGPGELFF. CDR3 nucleotides: TGTGCCAGCAGCCCGCGGACAGGTCCCGGGGAGCTGTTTTTT.

The chain combines TRBV29-1 with TRBJ2-7; tentative D call: TRBD2 (7 bases). This CDR3 is 13 amino acids long. Germline V gene sequence: CDR1 SQVTM, CDR2 ANQGSEA. V gave up 1 base and J gave up 6 bases, with 13 bases separating them. CDR3 amino acids: CSVEGEGVSEQYF. CDR3 coding DNA: TGCAGCGTTGAAGGGGAGGGGGTCTCCGAGCAGTACTTC.

The gene calls are TRBV5-4 and TRBJ2-3; TRBD1 might be the D (6 bases). The CDR3 is 15 residues long. The germline V and J ends were trimmed by 0 bases and 6 bases, with 14 bases remaining between them. Germline V gives CDR1 SGHNT, CDR2 YYREEE (reference sequence). CDR3 nucleotide sequence: TGTGCCAGCAGCTTGGAAGCAGGGGAGTTGGATACGCAGTATTTT. Translation: CASSLEAGELDTQYF. The full variable domain, with the rest looked up from reference TRBV5-4 and TRBJ2-3, is ETGVTQSPTHLIKTRGQQVTLRCSSQSGHNTVSWYQQALGQGPQFIFQYYREEENGRGNFPPRFSGLQFPNYSSELNVNALELDDSALYLCASSLEAGELDTQYFGPGTRLTVL.

This clone was observed a few times. This chain links TRBV28 with TRBJ1-2; D unresolved. CDR3 size: 14 residues. Germline CDR1 reads MDHEN; CDR2 reads SYDVKM. V was trimmed by 2 bases and J by 0 bases, leaving 7 bases between them. CDR3 coding DNA: TGTGCCAGCAGTTTAGGGCCGGCTAACTATGGCTACACCTTC. The encoded protein is CASSLGPANYGYTF.

V is TRBV5-6 and J is TRBJ2-2; D call uncertain. Germline loops: CDR1 SGHDT, CDR2 YYEEEE. V lost 2 bases to trimming and J lost 5 bases, with 10 bases between them. The CDR3 is made up of 14 amino acids. CDR3 amino acids: CASSFGVGTGELFF. CDR3 coding DNA: TGTGCCAGCAGCTTTGGGGTTGGAACCGGGGAGCTGTTTTTT.

This chain connects TRBV5-4 to TRBJ1-2; TRBD1 agrees at 11 bases. With V trimmed by 4 bases and J by 5 bases, 4 bases remained unmatched. This CDR3 region has 14 residues. The germline CDR1 and CDR2 sequences are SGHNT and YYREEE (reference sequence). CDR3 sequence reads: CASSTGTGGYGYTF. DNA of the CDR3: TGTGCCAGCAGCACCGGGACAGGGGGTTATGGCTACACCTTC.

V gene TRBV2 combines with J gene TRBJ2-1; 7 nucleotides align to TRBD2. Per the germline V gene, CDR1 is SNHLY and CDR2 is FYNNEI. This CDR3 is built from 14 residues. V gave up 7 bases and J gave up 3 bases; unmatched junction bases: 6. The DNA of the CDR3 is TGTGCCAGCATCGGACTAGGGGACTACAATGAGCAGTTCTTC. It yields the protein CASIGLGDYNEQFF. Full variable domain (rest looked up from reference TRBV2 and TRBJ2-1): EPEVTQTPSHQVTQMGQEVILRCVPISNHLYFYWYRQILGQKVEFLVSFYNNEISEKSEIFDDQFSVERPDGSNFTLKIRSTKLEDSAMYFCASIGLGDYNEQFFGPGTRLTVL.

This clone was found a few times. The chain carries TRBV7-8 and TRBJ2-5; TRBD2 matches 10 bases. V dropped 5 bases and J dropped 5; count of bases not matched to a gene: 11. This CDR3 has 16 residues. In germline, CDR1 is SGHVS, CDR2 FQNEAQ. The CDR3 DNA is TGTGCCAGCAGCCGCCTCAGCGGGAGGGGGGAGGAGACCCAGTACTTC. It is translated as CASSRLSGRGEETQYF. Full variable domain (remainder filled in from reference TRBV7-8 and TRBJ2-5): GAGVSQSPRYKVAKRGQDVALRCDPISGHVSLFWYQQALGQGPEFLTYFQNEAQLDKSGLPSDRFFAERPEGSVSTLKIQRTQQEDSAVYLCASSRLSGRGEETQYFGPGTRLLVL.